Sequencing of this T cell receptor beta chain was carried out in a study of blood T cell repertoires in COVID-19. Overall study: There were acute and convalescent COVID-19 samples, and they came from the United States, Italy and Spain. PBMCs, B-cell-depleted T cells, or T cells provided the cDNA or gDNA that made up the material.

Repertoires were generated with immunoSEQ multiplex PCR, while TCRdb's copy carries only in-frame clones and drops some. The sample records about 140,000 clones, less than 80% being singletons. The germline V gene has CDR1 MNHNS and CDR2 SASEGT. Between the trimmed V and J ends, which lost 2 bases and 5 bases, there was a span of 7 bases. This CDR3 contains 12 residues. The specimen sequenced was peripheral blood. The sequence was collected from a woman of 80 years or more with active or convalescent COVID-19. V and J are TRBV6-1 and TRBJ2-7, with D uncertain. CDR3 coding DNA: TGTGCCAGCAGTGAAATCGGTGACGAGCAGTACTTC. The encoded protein is CASSEIGDEQYF.